Below, 5 T cell receptor beta chains from the same sample are listed, as sequenced in a study of T cell responses to AZD1222 COVID-19 vaccine. The repertoire was sequenced with immunoSEQ multiplex PCR; TCRdb's copy has only in-frame clones and lacks some. The profile shows roughly 110,000 clones, 70% to 90% of them singletons. Sequencing used peripheral blood, obtained 28 days after the second AZD1222 dose. These receptors were taken from an adult who received the AZD1222 COVID-19 vaccine.

The chain uses TRBV18 and TRBJ1-2, with 10 bases matching TRBD1. Germline V gene data show CDR1 as KGHSH and CDR2 as LQKENI. Trimming at V came to 1 base and at J to 5 bases, leaving 4 bases not matched to a gene. The CDR3 sequence is 15 residues long. This CDR3 reads CASSPQGQGFYGYTF. DNA for the CDR3: TGTGCCAGCTCACCACAGGGACAGGGGTTTTATGGCTACACCTTC.

This clone was seen a handful of times. This chain joins TRBV11-2 and TRBJ2-7, with D perhaps matching TRBD1 (6 bases). Trimming took off 1 base at V and 0 bases at J, with 13 bases between the two ends. The CDR3 consists of 16 residues. CDR1 SGHAT and CDR2 FQNNGV come from the germline V gene. CDR3 in DNA: TGTGCCAGCAGCTTAGGGACAGTATTTCTCTCCTACGAGCAGTACTTC. The encoded protein is CASSLGTVFLSYEQYF.

This chain uses TRBV15 with TRBJ2-3; D unresolved. This CDR3 is 15 amino acids long. Per germline, CDR1 LNHNV and CDR2 YYDKDF (reference sequence). The germline V and J ends were trimmed by 0 bases and 2 bases, with 9 bases remaining between them. CDR3 region: CATSRDDGPTDTQYF. DNA for the CDR3: TGTGCCACCAGCAGAGATGATGGACCCACAGATACGCAGTATTTT.

The V call is TRBV5-4, the J call TRBJ2-7, with D perhaps TRBD2 (5 bases). Trimming took off 0 bases at V and 5 bases at J, with 12 bases between the two ends. Germline lookup yields CDR1 SGHNT and CDR2 YYREEE (reference sequence). The CDR3 contains 14 residues. This CDR3 reads CASSLDPGGDEQYF. The CDR3 bases are TGTGCCAGCAGCTTGGATCCAGGAGGCGACGAGCAGTACTTC.

J is TRBJ1-4 and V is TRBV7-9, with a possible D match to TRBD1 (5 bases). This CDR3 spans 16 amino acids. From germline, CDR1 is SEHNR and CDR2 FQNEAQ (reference sequence). Deletions cut 5 bases from V and 5 bases from J, with 18 bases between. CDR3 in DNA: TGTGCCAGCAGCGACTGGGGCCCGCCTCCGAATGAAAAACTGTTTTTT. Its translation: CASSDWGPPPNEKLFF.